The clone carrying this T cell receptor beta chain was seen ten or more times. The data were taken from a study of molecular identifiers for immune sequencing clone quantification. Germline loops: CDR1 MNHEY, CDR2 SVGAGI. Trimming left V 6 bases short and J 0 bases short, with 9 bases between. The CDR3 runs to 14 residues. TCRdb re-called the PCR reads with MiXCR, one entry per CDR3 protein. The sample includes over 85,000 distinct CDR3 sequences, about 35% of them seen just once. The rearrangement links TRBV6-5 to TRBJ1-3; tentatively, D is TRBD1 (5 bases). Input material: naive CD8+ T cells from blood, with Jurkat cell RNA spiked in. As to subset: FACS-sorted CD8+CD4-CCR7+CD45RA+ naive T cells. The sequence was collected from a human donor in good health. Some libraries in this study had Jurkat cell RNA spiked in. DNA for the CDR3: TGTGCCAGCAGCGACAGTCCCTCTGGAAACACCATATATTTT. This sequence encodes CASSDSPSGNTIYF.